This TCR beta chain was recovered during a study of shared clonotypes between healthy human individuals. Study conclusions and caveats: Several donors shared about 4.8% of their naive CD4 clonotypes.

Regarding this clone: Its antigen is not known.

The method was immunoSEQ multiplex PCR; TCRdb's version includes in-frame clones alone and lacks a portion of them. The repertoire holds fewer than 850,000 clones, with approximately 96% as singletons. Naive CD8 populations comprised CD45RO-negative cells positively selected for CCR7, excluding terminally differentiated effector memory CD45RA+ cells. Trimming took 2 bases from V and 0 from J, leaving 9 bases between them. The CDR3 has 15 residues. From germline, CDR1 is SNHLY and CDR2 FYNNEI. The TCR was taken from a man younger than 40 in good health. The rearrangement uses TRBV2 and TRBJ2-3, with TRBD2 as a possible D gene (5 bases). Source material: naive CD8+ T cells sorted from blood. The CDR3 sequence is CASSELGASTDTQYF. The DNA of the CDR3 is TGTGCCAGCAGTGAACTGGGAGCTAGCACAGATACGCAGTATTTT. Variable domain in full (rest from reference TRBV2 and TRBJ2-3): EPEVTQTPSHQVTQMGQEVILRCVPISNHLYFYWYRQILGQKVEFLVSFYNNEISEKSEIFDDQFSVERPDGSNFTLKIRSTKLEDSAMYFCASSELGASTDTQYFGPGTRLTVL.